Shown below are 32 T cell receptor beta chains from a single sample sequenced in a study of radiotherapy plus CTLA-4 blockade in lung cancer. Measured with immunoSEQ multiplex PCR; TCRdb has only the in-frame clones, and not every one. The sample includes approximately 50,000 clones, almost 85% of them seen just once. Sequenced material: peripheral blood, taken from a patient treated with radiotherapy plus ipilimumab. The receptor source for this set is a human donor with non-small cell lung cancer whose response to radiotherapy plus ipilimumab could not be evaluated.

The gene calls are TRBV9 and TRBJ1-2; D gene unclear. Per the germline V gene, CDR1 is SGDLS and CDR2 is YYNGEE. V was clipped by 2 bases and J by 3 bases, with 11 bases between them. The CDR3 runs to 14 residues. This CDR3 is CASSVPDSYYGYTF. Written as DNA, the CDR3 is TGTGCCAGCAGCGTGCCAGATTCCTACTATGGCTACACCTTC.

This rearrangement joins TRBV19 to TRBJ2-2; 9 bases match TRBD1. This CDR3 has 15 residues. The germline V gene encodes CDR1 LNHDA and CDR2 SQIVND (reference sequence). After removal of 6 bases from V and 3 bases from J, the junction contained 5 bases not matched to a gene. This chain's CDR3 is CASRRQGGDTGELFF. For the CDR3, the DNA is TGTGCCAGTAGAAGACAGGGGGGTGACACCGGGGAGCTGTTTTTT.

This clone has a handful of counts. The chain joins TRBV5-1 to TRBJ2-2; no reliable D call. In germline, CDR1 is SGHRS, CDR2 YFSETQ. CDR3 length equals 12 residues. The germline V and J ends were trimmed by 6 bases and 8 bases, with 11 bases remaining between them. The CDR3 nucleotides are TGCGCCAGCACCCGGTCAAATGGGGAGCTGTTTTTT. It translates to CASTRSNGELFF.

The rearrangement uses TRBV7-9 and TRBJ2-5; D may be TRBD1 (6 bases). The germline V and J ends were trimmed by 4 bases and 0 bases, with 15 bases remaining between them. This CDR3 has 16 amino acids. Looked up from germline, CDR1 is SEHNR and CDR2 is FQNEAQ (reference sequence). DNA for the CDR3: TGTGCCAGCAGCTCTGACAGGTGGGCGTACCAAGAGACCCAGTACTTC. Its translation is CASSSDRWAYQETQYF.

This clone was found once. The gene calls are TRBV11-2 and TRBJ2-1; 7 nucleotides agree with TRBD2. The CDR3 has 16 amino acids. Germline V gene lookup returns CDR1 SGHAT and CDR2 FQNNGV. Trimming took 3 bases from V and 5 from J; bases not matched to a gene: 10. The CDR3, as DNA: TGTGCCAGCAGCTTGGGGCTAGCTAGCGGTAACAATGAGCAGTTCTTC. Amino acids: CASSLGLASGNNEQFF.

This clone has a single count. The chain is built from TRBV27 and TRBJ2-7; TRBD2 agrees at 10 bases. With V trimmed by 3 bases and J by 7 bases, 15 bases remained unmatched. Germline V gene sequence: CDR1 MNHEY, CDR2 SMNVEV (reference sequence). The CDR3 is 17 amino acids. CDR3 bases: TGTGCCAGCAGTTTTGGGCCTAGCGGGAGTAGAGTGAAAGAGCAGTACTTC. It codes for CASSFGPSGSRVKEQYF.

J is TRBJ1-5 and V is TRBV6-5; TRBD1 matches 7 bases. This CDR3 region has 13 residues. The germline gives CDR1 MNHEY, CDR2 SVGAGI. Trimming at V came to 6 bases and at J to 7 bases, leaving 6 bases not matched to a gene. The DNA for the CDR3 is TGTGCCAGCAGCAGGGGGGAAAGGCAGCCCCAGCATTTT. Translated, it gives CASSRGERQPQHF.

The chain has TRBV10-3 and TRBJ2-1; 9 bases match TRBD2. This CDR3 region has 16 residues. Looked up from germline, CDR1 is ENHRY and CDR2 is SYGVKD. V lost 6 bases, J lost 9 bases, and 15 bases stayed unmatched. The DNA for the CDR3 is TGTGCCATCAGCGAGCCGTCTAGCGGGGCGGGCGGTGAGCAGTTCTTC. Its protein product is CAISEPSSGAGGEQFF.

The chain is built from TRBV11-2 and TRBJ2-7, with D possibly TRBD1 on 7 matching bases. Between the trimmed V and J ends, which lost 5 bases and 3 bases, there was a span of 17 bases. CDR3 length: 15 amino acids. The germline V gene has CDR1 SGHAT and CDR2 FQNNGV. The CDR3 DNA reads as TGTGCCAGCAGCGTTATTCCAGGGGGGTACTACGAGCAGTACTTC. This encodes CASSVIPGGYYEQYF.

The chain recombines TRBV9 with TRBJ1-3; maybe TRBD1 (6 bases). Germline CDR1 and CDR2: SGDLS and YYNGEE. There are 16 residues in the CDR3. V was trimmed by 4 bases and J by 7 bases, leaving 21 bases between them. In DNA form, the CDR3 reads TGTGCCAGCAGCAAGGGGTTTGTGTCTCAGGGGAACACCATATATTTT. It translates to CASSKGFVSQGNTIYF. The full variable domain, its missing parts supplied by reference TRBV9 and TRBJ1-3, is DSGVTQTPKHLITATGQRVTLRCSPRSGDLSVYWYQQSLDQGLQFLIQYYNGEERAKGNILERFSAQQFPDLHSELNLSSLELGDSALYFCASSKGFVSQGNTIYFGEGSWLTVV.

This clone was observed once. V and J are TRBV27 and TRBJ1-1; D is ambiguous. V was shortened by 5 bases and J by 1 base, with 8 bases between the two germline ends. Per germline, CDR1 MNHEY and CDR2 SMNVEV (reference sequence). This CDR3 has 13 amino acids. CDR3 DNA sequence: TGTGCCAGCAGTAACCGGGAGAACACTGAAGCTTTCTTT. It yields the protein CASSNRENTEAFF.

The V and J genes are TRBV5-1 and TRBJ2-5; 8 bases fit TRBD2. In germline, CDR1 is SGHRS, CDR2 YFSETQ. The CDR3 loop spans 18 amino acids. Trimming took 0 bases from V and 0 from J; bases not matched to a gene: 10. CDR3 in amino acids: CASSLEGTTGGYQETQYF. The DNA for the CDR3 is TGCGCCAGCAGCTTGGAGGGGACGACGGGGGGGTACCAAGAGACCCAGTACTTC.

Remarks on this clone: Different DNA sequences within this sample yield the same CDR3. This sequence joins TRBV5-1 and TRBJ2-2; 11 nucleotides match TRBD2. This CDR3 region has 15 residues. V dropped 1 base and J dropped 5; count of bases not matched to a gene: 1. CDR1 is SGHRS, CDR2 YFSETQ, per germline. As DNA, the CDR3 is TGCGCCAGCAGCTTGTTAGCGGGAGGGACCGGGGAGCTGTTTTTT. Encoded protein: CASSLLAGGTGELFF.

There are a few counts of this clone. V gene TRBV7-9 combines with J gene TRBJ2-2, with TRBD1 matching over 7 bases. CDR1 and CDR2 from the germline V gene are SEHNR and FQNEAQ (reference sequence). The CDR3 totals 14 residues. V was clipped by 3 bases and J by 4 bases; unmatched bases: 2. In nucleotides, the CDR3 is TGTGCCAGCAGCTTTAACAGGGGCACCGGGGAGCTGTTTTTT. The encoded protein is CASSFNRGTGELFF.

The J gene is TRBJ1-2, the V gene TRBV4-1; a weak D match, TRBD1 (5 bases). CDR1 and CDR2 from the germline V gene are MGHRA and YSYEKL. CDR3 length equals 14 residues. Trimming pared 4 bases from V and 4 bases from J, leaving 13 bases between. The CDR3 DNA reads as TGCGCCAGCAGCCCCCAGGCAGGGTTCTATGGCTACACCTTC. It yields the protein CASSPQAGFYGYTF.

This chain's CDR3 is CASSLWKGSAGGRGELFF. CDR3 DNA sequence: TGTGCCAGCAGCTTGTGGAAGGGCTCGGCGGGAGGTCGCGGGGAGCTGTTTTTT. The rearrangement uses TRBV5-5 and TRBJ2-2, with 8 bases matching TRBD2. Germline CDR1 is SGHKS and CDR2 is YYEKEE (reference sequence). V dropped 1 base and J dropped 7; count of bases not matched to a gene: 15. This CDR3 is 18 amino acids long. The whole variable domain, remainder taken from reference TRBV5-5 and TRBJ2-2, is DAGVTQSPTHLIKTRGQQVTLRCSPISGHKSVSWYQQVLGQGPQFIFQYYEKEERGRGNFPDRFSARQFPNYSSELNVNALLLGDSALYLCASSLWKGSAGGRGELFFGEGSRLTVL.

The chain joins TRBV11-2 to TRBJ1-1; TRBD1 agrees at 7 bases. V lost 3 bases and J lost 0; bases outside the gene matches: 1. The CDR3 has 14 residues. Germline loops: CDR1 SGHAT, CDR2 FQNNGV. CDR3 in amino acids: CASSFDRVNTEAFF. The CDR3 bases are TGTGCCAGCAGCTTTGACAGGGTGAACACTGAAGCTTTCTTT.

The sample holds one count of this clone. J is TRBJ1-1 and V is TRBV30, with 7 bases that match TRBD1. The ends lost 4 bases at V and 1 base at J; junction bases unmatched: 3. This CDR3 is built from 13 residues. In germline, CDR1 is GTSNPN, CDR2 SVGIG (reference sequence). CDR3 nucleotides: TGTGCCTGGAACAGACAGGGGAACACTGAAGCTTTCTTT. Residues: CAWNRQGNTEAFF.

This chain uses TRBV25-1 with TRBJ2-7; 7 bases map to TRBD2. The V gene's germline CDR1 is MGHDK and CDR2 SYGVNS. The CDR3 is 13 residues long. Trimming removed 8 bases from V and 2 bases from J; junction bases left unmatched: 6. The CDR3 bases are TGTGCCAGCGCCCTGGCGGGGGCCTACGAGCAGTACTTC. As protein: CASALAGAYEQYF.

The chain links TRBV15 to TRBJ2-1; D gene ambiguous. Germline values: CDR1 LNHNV, CDR2 YYDKDF (reference sequence). The length of the CDR3 is 11 residues. Deletions cut 1 base from V and 10 bases from J, with 5 bases between. CDR3 protein: CATSRGGEQFF. The DNA for the CDR3 is TGTGCCACCAGCAGAGGAGGCGAGCAGTTCTTC.

The chain carries TRBV7-2 and TRBJ2-1; possible D gene TRBD1, 5 bases. V dropped 5 bases and J dropped 2 bases, with 10 bases sitting between them. CDR1 is SGHTA, CDR2 FQGNSA, per germline. The CDR3 has 14 residues. In DNA form, the CDR3 reads TGTGCCAGCAGCCTCATAGGGGCCTACAATGAGCAGTTCTTC. Amino acids: CASSLIGAYNEQFF.

The CDR3 reads CAISTGQGIYEQYF. Written as DNA, the CDR3 is TGTGCCATCAGTACGGGACAGGGGATCTACGAGCAGTACTTC. The chain employs TRBV10-3 and TRBJ2-7; 10 bases map to TRBD1. The germline V gene encodes CDR1 ENHRY and CDR2 SYGVKD. Trimming at V came to 5 bases and at J to 3 bases, leaving 4 bases not matched to a gene. The CDR3 length is 14 residues.

This sequence joins TRBV7-2 and TRBJ2-7; TRBD2 is a possible D gene (7 bases). Germline V gene lookup returns CDR1 SGHTA and CDR2 FQGNSA. This CDR3 spans 14 amino acids. Trimming shortened V by 6 bases and J by 1 base, and 13 bases separated the two germline ends. Here the CDR3 reads CASSRGGGSYEQYF. The DNA for the CDR3 is TGTGCCAGCAGTCGAGGGGGGGGGTCCTACGAGCAGTACTTC.

For this clone: This same CDR3 is encoded by further DNA sequences in the sample. The chain carries TRBV5-1 and TRBJ2-1; D gene uncertain. Trimming pared 0 bases from V and 1 base from J, leaving 8 bases between. The CDR3 extends over 15 amino acids. Germline V gene sequence: CDR1 SGHRS, CDR2 YFSETQ. The CDR3 spells CASSLAAGSYNEQFF. DNA for the CDR3: TGCGCCAGCAGCTTGGCCGCCGGTTCCTACAATGAGCAGTTCTTC.

The rearrangement joins TRBV27 to TRBJ2-7, with 12 bases aligning to TRBD2. Germline CDR1 MNHEY, CDR2 SMNVEV (reference sequence). CDR3 length: 16 amino acids. V lost 2 bases, J lost 5 bases, and 7 bases stayed unmatched. CDR3 sequence reads: CASSLGTSGSTHEQYF. The CDR3 coding sequence is TGTGCCAGCAGTTTAGGGACTAGCGGGTCTACCCACGAGCAGTACTTC.

The rearrangement links TRBV5-6 to TRBJ2-3, with TRBD1 identical over 7 bases. The length of the CDR3 is 12 residues. Germline CDR1 is SGHDT and CDR2 is YYEEEE. V shed 5 bases, J shed 13 bases, and the junction held 10 bases outside the gene matches. The CDR3 sequence is CASRKRPQGEYF. For the CDR3, the DNA is TGTGCCAGCAGAAAGAGGCCTCAGGGGGAGTATTTT. Full variable domain (remainder filled in from reference TRBV5-6 and TRBJ2-3): DAGVTQSPTHLIKTRGQQVTLRCSPKSGHDTVSWYQQALGQGPQFIFQYYEEEERQRGNFPDRFSGHQFPNYSSELNVNALLLGDSALYLCASRKRPQGEYFGPGTRLTVL.

The rearrangement links TRBV6-5 to TRBJ1-2; TRBD1 might be the D (5 bases). The CDR3 is 13 residues long. Germline CDR1 and CDR2: MNHEY and SVGAGI. V was clipped by 5 bases and J by 5 bases, with 12 bases between them. Written as DNA, the CDR3 is TGTGCCAGCAGTCCAAACAGGAGTTATGGCTACACCTTC. Its protein product is CASSPNRSYGYTF.

V and J are TRBV6-1 and TRBJ2-7; 8 bases align to TRBD1. With V trimmed by 4 bases and J by 0 bases, 5 bases remained unmatched. The CDR3 runs to 15 residues. Germline CDR1 is MNHNS and CDR2 is SASEGT. DNA for the CDR3: TGTGCCAGCAGTGCTGGACAGGGATACTCCTACGAGCAGTACTTC. It specifies CASSAGQGYSYEQYF.

V usage is TRBV15 and J usage is TRBJ2-7; 9 bases are a match to TRBD1. The V gene's germline CDR1 is LNHNV and CDR2 YYDKDF (reference sequence). This CDR3 spans 15 amino acids. After removal of 3 bases from V and 4 bases from J, the junction contained 7 bases not matched to a gene. CDR3 loop: CATSSPTGGRYEQYF. DNA for the CDR3: TGTGCCACCAGCAGCCCGACAGGGGGGAGGTACGAGCAGTACTTC.

The chain carries TRBV7-9 and TRBJ2-6, with D possibly being TRBD1 (5 bases). V was trimmed by 2 bases and J by 2 bases, leaving 16 bases between them. CDR1 and CDR2 (germline): SEHNR, FQNEAQ (reference sequence). The CDR3 extends over 18 amino acids. The CDR3 DNA is TGTGCCAGCAGCTTAAACCCAGGGTCGGAAACTGGGGCCAACGTCCTGACTTTC. Translating it yields CASSLNPGSETGANVLTF.

The CDR3 bases are TGTGCCAGCAGTCTCCAGGGGGATCTAAAAGAGTTCTTC. Translating gives CASSLQGDLKEFF. V gene TRBV5-4 combines with J gene TRBJ2-1, with 7 bases fitting TRBD1. The trim removed 5 bases at V and 14 bases at J, leaving 13 bases unmatched. Germline lookup yields CDR1 SGHNT and CDR2 YYREEE (reference sequence). This CDR3 region has 13 residues.

The chain has TRBV9 and TRBJ2-3; 9 bases agree with TRBD2. CDR3 length equals 15 residues. Germline-derived CDR1 and CDR2 are SGDLS and YYNGEE. Unmatched junction bases numbered 3, after V lost 0 bases and J lost 4 bases. CDR3 bases: TGTGCCAGCAGCGTAGTGGGACTAGCATCAGATACGCAGTATTTT. Translated, it gives CASSVVGLASDTQYF.